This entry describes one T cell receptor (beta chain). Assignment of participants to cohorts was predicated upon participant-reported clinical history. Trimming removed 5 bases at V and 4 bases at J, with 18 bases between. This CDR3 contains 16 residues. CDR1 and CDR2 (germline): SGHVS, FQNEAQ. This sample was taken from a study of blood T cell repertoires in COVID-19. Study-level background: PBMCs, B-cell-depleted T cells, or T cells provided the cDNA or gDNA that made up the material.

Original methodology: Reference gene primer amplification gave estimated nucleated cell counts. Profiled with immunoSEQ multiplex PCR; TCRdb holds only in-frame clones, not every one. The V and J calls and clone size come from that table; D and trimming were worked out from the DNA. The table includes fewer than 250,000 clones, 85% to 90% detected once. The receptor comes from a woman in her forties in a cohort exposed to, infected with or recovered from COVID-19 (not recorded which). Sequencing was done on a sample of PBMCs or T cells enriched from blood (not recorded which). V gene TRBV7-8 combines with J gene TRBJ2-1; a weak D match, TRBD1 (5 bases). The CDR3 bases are TGTGCCAGCAGCCCCTCCTGGCCAGGGTCATACAATGAGCAGTTCTTC. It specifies CASSPSWPGSYNEQFF.